The 26 T cell receptor beta chains below were found in one sample sequenced in a study of vaccination and CD4 T cells after COVID-19. The Oncomine TCR Beta short-read assay was applied to DNA of cultured CD4+ T cells. TCRdb reanalysed the PCR reads using MiXCR and keeps one entry per CDR3 protein. Of about 7,500 distinct CDR3 sequences in the sample, about 42% were seen once. Antigen specificity for these receptors is unknown. The treatment here: roughly 10-day PBMC culture with coronavirus spike peptide pools or control peptides (ViraFEST assay). From the unexposed donor, CD4+ T cells were collected ahead of the COVID-19 pandemic (2011-2018). Sequenced: CD4+ T cells from blood, cultured in vitro. All receptors derive from a human donor in good health.

The J gene is TRBJ2-5, the V gene TRBV18, with D uncertain. Between the trimmed V and J ends, which lost 1 base and 6 bases, there was a span of 15 bases. The germline V gene has CDR1 KGHSH and CDR2 LQKENI. The CDR3 covers 15 residues. In DNA, the CDR3 is TGTGCCAGCTCACCACAAGGTGACGTGGGAAAGACCCAGTACTTC. Amino acids: CASSPQGDVGKTQYF.

The chain links TRBV11-2 to TRBJ2-3; 14 nucleotides agree with TRBD2. V was clipped by 6 bases and J by 8 bases; unmatched bases: 7. This CDR3 spans 15 amino acids. Germline V gives CDR1 SGHAT, CDR2 FQNNGV. CDR3 residues: CASRMTSGRAGTQYF. The CDR3 DNA is TGTGCCAGCAGGATGACTAGCGGGAGGGCAGGTACGCAGTATTTT. Filled out from reference TRBV11-2 and TRBJ2-3, the complete variable domain reads EAGVAQSPRYKIIEKRQSVAFWCNPISGHATLYWYQQILGQGPKLLIQFQNNGVVDDSQLPKDRFSAERLKGVDSTLKIQPAKLEDSAVYLCASRMTSGRAGTQYFGPGTRLTVL.

The chain employs TRBV27 and TRBJ2-5, with 10 bases identical to TRBD2. CDR1 and CDR2 (germline): MNHEY, SMNVEV (reference sequence). This CDR3 is built from 16 residues. Trimming at V came to 2 bases and at J to 5 bases, leaving 8 bases not matched to a gene. The CDR3, as DNA: TGTGCCAGCAGTTTAAAAGCGGGAGGGGGTTGGGAGACCCAGTACTTC. It is translated as CASSLKAGGGWETQYF.

The chain joins TRBV6-2 or TRBV6-3 to TRBJ2-1; 7 bases are shared with TRBD2. The V gene's germline CDR1 is MNHEY and CDR2 SVGEGT. This CDR3 spans 14 amino acids. J gave up 6 bases and V 8 bases, and 10 bases lay outside the gene matches. CDR3 amino acids: CASLVLGGGNEQFF. DNA for the CDR3: TGTGCCAGCCTCGTGTTGGGGGGGGGCAATGAGCAGTTCTTC.

The rearrangement joins TRBV7-9 to TRBJ2-7, with 11 bases aligning to TRBD1. Germline V gene lookup returns CDR1 SEHNR and CDR2 FQNEAQ (reference sequence). With V trimmed by 5 bases and J by 0 bases, 3 bases remained unmatched. The length of the CDR3 is 15 residues. As DNA, the CDR3 is TGTGCCAGCAGCGCGGACAGGGGGCTCTCCTACGAGCAGTACTTC. It translates to CASSADRGLSYEQYF. The full variable domain, in which reference TRBV7-9 and TRBJ2-7 provide the parts outside the CDR3, is DTGVSQNPRHKITKRGQNVTFRCDPISEHNRLYWYRQTLGQGPEFLTYFQNEAQLEKSRLLSDRFSAERPKGSFSTLEIQRTEQGDSAMYLCASSADRGLSYEQYFGPGTRLTVT.

This rearrangement joins TRBV9 to TRBJ2-3, with a weak D call TRBD2 (7 bases). The CDR3 runs 16 residues. Germline V gives CDR1 SGDLS, CDR2 YYNGEE. V was shortened by 4 bases and J by 2 bases, with 17 bases between the two germline ends. The CDR3 sequence: CASSPTGGGLTDTQYF. In nucleotides, the CDR3 is TGTGCCAGCAGCCCGACGGGGGGCGGACTCACAGATACGCAGTATTTT.

The chain links TRBV29-1 to TRBJ1-1; D not resolved. V was clipped by 4 bases and J by 4 bases, with 7 bases between them. The CDR3 consists of 11 residues. The V gene's germline CDR1 is SQVTM and CDR2 ANQGSEA. The CDR3 protein is CSVGSVTEAFF. The CDR3 nucleotides are TGCAGCGTTGGATCGGTCACTGAAGCTTTCTTT.

The J gene is TRBJ2-7, the V gene TRBV12-5, with D perhaps matching TRBD1 (6 bases). CDR1 and CDR2 (germline): LGHNT, FRNRAP. The CDR3 is 16 residues long. V was shortened by 3 bases and J by 0 bases, with 15 bases between the two germline ends. The CDR3 DNA follows: TGTGCTAGTGGTTTCCCTCATACAGGGAACTCCTACGAGCAGTACTTC. Its translation is CASGFPHTGNSYEQYF.

This clonotype was counted a few times. This chain connects TRBV7-9 to TRBJ2-7; TRBD1 matches at 9 bases. The CDR3 totals 18 residues. Unmatched junction bases numbered 18, after V lost 0 bases and J lost 9 bases. Germline assignment: CDR1 SEHNR and CDR2 FQNEAQ (reference sequence). The CDR3 nucleotides read TGTGCCAGCAGCTTAGCTCGATTCGGGGGACAGGGATTATTCGGGCAGTACTTC. Residues: CASSLARFGGQGLFGQYF.

The chain uses TRBV7-6 and TRBJ1-3; D might be TRBD1 (6 bases). The V end lost 5 bases, the J end lost 3 bases, and 17 bases lay between the germline ends. Germline assignment: CDR1 SGHVS and CDR2 FNYEAQ. The CDR3 has 16 amino acids. The chain's CDR3 is CASSPRDTLIGNTIYF. CDR3 bases: TGTGCCAGCAGCCCCCGGGACACGCTCATTGGAAACACCATATATTTT.

The rearrangement uses TRBV5-1 and TRBJ2-1; TRBD2 matches 9 bases. The CDR3 runs 14 residues. Trimming took 7 bases from V and 4 from J; bases not matched to a gene: 6. CDR1 and CDR2 (germline): SGHRS, YFSETQ. The CDR3 loop is CASSGTSRYNEQFF. The DNA for the CDR3 is TGCGCCAGCTCCGGGACTAGCCGATACAATGAGCAGTTCTTC. The full variable domain, with the rest looked up from reference TRBV5-1 and TRBJ2-1, is KAGVTQTPRYLIKTRGQQVTLSCSPISGHRSVSWYQQTPGQGLQFLFEYFSETQRNKGNFPGRFSGRQFSNSRSEMNVSTLELGDSALYLCASSGTSRYNEQFFGPGTRLTVL.

This clonotype was detected a few times. V usage is TRBV20-1 and J usage is TRBJ1-1, with TRBD1 as a possible D gene (6 bases). The CDR3 spans 13 residues. Trimming pared 3 bases from V and 3 bases from J, leaving 11 bases between. Germline V gene sequence: CDR1 DFQATT, CDR2 SNEGSKA (reference sequence). CDR3: CSASQGFYTEAFF. For the CDR3, the DNA is TGCAGTGCTAGTCAGGGGTTCTACACTGAAGCTTTCTTT.

This chain links TRBV20-1 with TRBJ2-7, with a tentative D call TRBD2 (6 bases). This CDR3 has 14 amino acids. Germline V gene sequence: CDR1 DFQATT, CDR2 SNEGSKA (reference sequence). V was pared by 7 bases and J by 2 bases, with 18 bases between. CDR3 region: CSGTQTSSTYEQYF. The CDR3 DNA reads TGCAGTGGTACGCAGACTAGTAGTACCTACGAGCAGTACTTC.

This clonotype was counted between two and nine times. The V gene is TRBV7-8, the J gene TRBJ2-5; 8 bases are shared with TRBD2. Unmatched junction bases numbered 3, after V lost 4 bases and J lost 5 bases. CDR1 is SGHVS and CDR2 is FQNEAQ in the germline V gene. The CDR3 covers 13 residues. CDR3 sequence (DNA): TGTGCCAGCAGCTACGGACTAGCCGAGACCCAGTACTTC. As protein: CASSYGLAETQYF.

This clonotype was recorded once. The genes are TRBV5-4 and TRBJ2-7; possible D gene TRBD2, 5 bases. There are 13 residues in the CDR3. V lost 1 base, J lost 2 bases, and 7 bases lay in between. Germline CDR1 and CDR2: SGHNT and YYREEE (reference sequence). CDR3 sequence reads: CASSLSGTYEQYF. The CDR3 DNA sequence: TGTGCCAGCAGCTTGTCGGGAACCTACGAGCAGTACTTC.

The V call is TRBV7-2, the J call TRBJ2-5; D not certain. The CDR3 length is 12 residues. V was pared by 4 bases and J by 4 bases, with 7 bases between. Germline V gene data show CDR1 as SGHTA and CDR2 as FQGNSA. The DNA for the CDR3 is TGTGCCAGCAGCTCGGTCAGAGAGACCCAGTACTTC. Residues: CASSSVRETQYF.

In DNA form, the CDR3 reads TGTGCCAGCAGCTTAATCAGGGCCCGGTACGAGCAGTACTTC. Its protein is CASSLIRARYEQYF. The chain is built from TRBV7-2 and TRBJ2-7, with a tentative D call TRBD1 (5 bases). Per the germline V gene, CDR1 is SGHTA and CDR2 is FQGNSA. There are 14 residues in the CDR3. Trimming removed 2 bases at V and 4 bases at J, with 12 bases between.

This rearrangement joins TRBV2 to TRBJ1-5; a weak D match, TRBD1 (6 bases). CDR1 SNHLY and CDR2 FYNNEI come from the germline V gene. Deletions cut 4 bases from V and 0 bases from J, with 7 bases between. This CDR3 has 14 amino acids. Here the CDR3 reads CASSGGLSNQPQHF. The CDR3 DNA is TGTGCCAGCAGTGGGGGGCTTAGCAATCAGCCCCAGCATTTT. Combining the CDR3 with reference TRBV2 and TRBJ1-5 gives the whole variable domain EPEVTQTPSHQVTQMGQEVILRCVPISNHLYFYWYRQILGQKVEFLVSFYNNEISEKSEIFDDQFSVERPDGSNFTLKIRSTKLEDSAMYFCASSGGLSNQPQHFGDGTRLSIL.

This clonotype has just a few counts. This chain links TRBV15 with TRBJ1-1; perhaps TRBD1 as D (5 bases). Germline values: CDR1 LNHNV, CDR2 YYDKDF (reference sequence). The CDR3 is made up of 14 amino acids. The V end was cut by 0 bases, the J end by 6 bases, with 11 bases between. In nucleotides, the CDR3 is TGTGCCACCAGCAGAGATTTGGGGGAGGCTGAAGCTTTCTTT. Its translation: CATSRDLGEAEAFF. The variable domain in full, completed from reference TRBV15 and TRBJ1-1, reads DAMVIQNPRYQVTQFGKPVTLSCSQTLNHNVMYWYQQKSSQAPKLLFHYYDKDFNNEADTPDNFQSRRPNTSFCFLDIRSPGLGDTAMYLCATSRDLGEAEAFFGQGTRLTVV.

V usage is TRBV11-2 and J usage is TRBJ2-7; possibly TRBD2 for D (6 bases). The germline gives CDR1 SGHAT, CDR2 FQNNGV. The CDR3 is 15 amino acids. The V end lost 5 bases, the J end lost 2 bases, and 16 bases lay between the germline ends. CDR3 residues: CASSRNRDSPYEQYF. In DNA, the CDR3 is TGTGCCAGCAGCCGAAACCGGGACTCACCCTACGAGCAGTACTTC.

The rearrangement joins TRBV6-5 to TRBJ2-1; 7 nucleotides match TRBD1. This CDR3 has 13 amino acids. Germline V gene sequence: CDR1 MNHEY, CDR2 SVGAGI. After removal of 1 base from V and 8 bases from J, the junction contained 2 bases not matched to a gene. CDR3 in amino acids: CASSYFTGDEQFF. The CDR3 DNA sequence: TGTGCCAGCAGTTACTTTACAGGGGATGAGCAGTTCTTC.

This clonotype was found a few times. The chain recombines TRBV7-2 with TRBJ2-5; a weak D match, TRBD1 (6 bases). Germline lookup yields CDR1 SGHTA and CDR2 FQGNSA. The ends were cut back, 5 bases at V and 4 bases at J, with 17 bases in the middle. This CDR3 has 15 amino acids. This CDR3 is CASSPLVRQVETQYF. CDR3 DNA sequence: TGTGCCAGCAGCCCCCTCGTAAGACAGGTAGAGACCCAGTACTTC.

This clonotype was recorded once. The V gene is TRBV12-3 or TRBV12-4, the J gene TRBJ2-1; D possibly corresponds to TRBD2 (7 bases). V lost 6 bases and J 7 bases, leaving 19 bases between the germline ends. This CDR3 comprises 15 residues. CDR3 DNA sequence: TGTGCCAGCAGACTCTCGGGGAGGGGGGGGAATGAGCAGTTCTTC. It specifies CASRLSGRGGNEQFF.

The chain joins TRBV19 to TRBJ2-1, with 8 bases lining up with TRBD2. Germline loops: CDR1 LNHDA, CDR2 SQIVND (reference sequence). V dropped 6 bases and J dropped 1; count of bases not matched to a gene: 2. The CDR3 sequence is 14 residues long. CDR3 residues: CASRLAASYNEQFF. DNA of the CDR3: TGTGCCAGTAGACTAGCGGCATCCTACAATGAGCAGTTCTTC.

V is TRBV6-2 or TRBV6-3 and J is TRBJ2-3; no clear D. The CDR3 contains 11 residues. V dropped 8 bases and J dropped 9 bases, with 12 bases sitting between them. Germline V lookup: CDR1 MNHEY, CDR2 SVGEGT. CDR3 region: CASERPGTQYF. The CDR3 nucleotides read TGTGCCAGCGAGAGGCCCGGCACGCAGTATTTT.

J is TRBJ2-5 and V is TRBV21-1; the D call TRBD1 from the table was never checked on the DNA. TRBV21-1 corresponds to a pseudogene. This CDR3 region has 12 residues. The DNA for the CDR3 is TGTGCATGGGGCCAGGGCGGAGGGACCCAGTACTTC. Translated, it gives CAWGQGGGTQYF.